The 24 T cell receptor beta chains below come from one sample, sequenced in a study of T cell responses to AZD1222 COVID-19 vaccine. Measured with immunoSEQ multiplex PCR; TCRdb has only the in-frame clones, and not every one. The sample yields approximately 150,000 clones, more than 70% seen once. This specimen was peripheral blood, taken on day 0 of AZD1222 vaccination. These receptor sequences come from an adult in good health.

The rearrangement uses TRBV5-6 and TRBJ2-7; possible D gene TRBD1, 6 bases. The CDR3 loop spans 13 amino acids. V was clipped by 4 bases and J by 2 bases, with 10 bases between them. CDR1 SGHDT and CDR2 YYEEEE come from the germline V gene. The CDR3: CASSNGQTYEQYF. CDR3 coding DNA: TGTGCCAGCAGCAACGGACAGACCTACGAGCAGTACTTC.

CDR3 protein: CATSKGVGHDEQYF. CDR3 DNA sequence: TGTGCCACCAGCAAAGGGGTGGGTCACGACGAGCAGTACTTC. The genes are TRBV15 and TRBJ2-7, with D possibly matching TRBD1 (5 bases). CDR1 is LNHNV and CDR2 is YYDKDF in the germline V gene (reference sequence). Between the trimmed V and J ends, which lost 4 bases and 5 bases, there was a span of 15 bases. CDR3 length: 14 residues.

The chain joins TRBV7-6 to TRBJ2-7; D could derive from TRBD1 or TRBD2 (5 bases each). CDR1 is SGHVS, CDR2 FNYEAQ, per germline. This CDR3 region has 17 residues. V lost 5 bases and J lost 0, with 20 bases in between. The CDR3 nucleotides read TGTGCCAGCAGCCAAAGTCTTCACCGGGACCGCTCCTACGAGCAGTACTTC. Its protein product is CASSQSLHRDRSYEQYF.

This rearrangement joins TRBV2 to TRBJ1-1, with D uncertain. This CDR3 has 14 residues. V was cut by 4 bases and J by 2 bases, with 11 bases left in between. In germline, CDR1 is SNHLY, CDR2 FYNNEI. The CDR3 loop is CASSGRNQNTEAFF. The DNA for the CDR3 is TGTGCCAGCAGTGGGAGAAACCAAAACACTGAAGCTTTCTTT.

V and J are TRBV11-2 and TRBJ1-1; D call uncertain. Germline loops: CDR1 SGHAT, CDR2 FQNNGV. The CDR3 contains 13 residues. The V gene lost 4 bases and the J gene lost 5 bases, with 11 bases spanning the gap. This CDR3 reads CASSSSGRTEAFF. The CDR3 region has the DNA TGTGCCAGCAGCTCCAGCGGACGGACTGAAGCTTTCTTT.

V is TRBV7-8 and J is TRBJ1-5; 10 nucleotides agree with TRBD1. The CDR3 extends over 14 amino acids. Trimming at V came to 5 bases and at J to 7 bases, leaving 5 bases not matched to a gene. From germline, CDR1 is SGHVS and CDR2 FQNEAQ. The chain's CDR3 is CASSDGTGVQPQHF. CDR3 nucleotides: TGTGCCAGCAGCGATGGGACAGGGGTACAGCCCCAGCATTTT.

The chain joins TRBV19 to TRBJ2-5; D possibly corresponds to TRBD2 (5 bases). The V gene's germline CDR1 is LNHDA and CDR2 SQIVND (reference sequence). This CDR3 is 11 amino acids long. V was pared by 6 bases and J by 5 bases, with 7 bases between. The CDR3 region is CASRLGETQYF. Here the CDR3 DNA reads TGTGCCAGTAGACTAGGGGAGACCCAGTACTTC. Full variable domain (rest looked up from reference TRBV19 and TRBJ2-5): DGGITQSPKYLFRKEGQNVTLSCEQNLNHDAMYWYRQDPGQGLRLIYYSQIVNDFQKGDIAEGYSVSREKKESFPLTVTSAQKNPTAFYLCASRLGETQYFGPGTRLLVL.

The rearrangement joins TRBV29-1 to TRBJ1-6, with D uncertain. Looked up from germline, CDR1 is SQVTM and CDR2 is ANQGSEA. The CDR3 loop spans 14 amino acids. The V gene lost 7 bases and the J gene lost 4 bases, with 14 bases spanning the gap. The DNA of the CDR3 is TGCAGCGCCCGGACTGGGGTTTATAATTCACCCCTCCACTTT. Its protein is CSARTGVYNSPLHF. The variable domain in full, completed from reference TRBV29-1 and TRBJ1-6, reads SAVISQKPSRDICQRGTSLTIQCQVDSQVTMMFWYRQQPGQSLTLIATANQGSEATYESGFVIDKFPISRPNLTFSTLTVSNMSPEDSSIYLCSARTGVYNSPLHFGNGTRLTVT.

This clone was counted a few times. This rearrangement joins TRBV7-2 to TRBJ2-3; possibly TRBD2 for D (6 bases). The CDR3 loop spans 16 amino acids. Trimming took 1 base from V and 2 from J, leaving 13 bases between them. Germline CDR1 reads SGHTA; CDR2 reads FQGNSA. CDR3 in amino acids: CASSLGLTSITDTQYF. The CDR3 DNA is TGTGCCAGCAGCTTAGGCCTTACTAGCATCACAGATACGCAGTATTTT.

The rearrangement links TRBV27 to TRBJ2-1; D possibly corresponds to TRBD1 (6 bases). This CDR3 has 16 amino acids. V was clipped by 4 bases and J by 5 bases, with 18 bases between them. Looked up from germline, CDR1 is MNHEY and CDR2 is SMNVEV (reference sequence). CDR3: CASSSRRDNSHNEQFF. Written as DNA, the CDR3 is TGTGCCAGCAGTTCGCGCCGGGACAACTCACACAATGAGCAGTTCTTC.

The CDR3 loop is CASSLRSGSTNEQFF. As DNA, the CDR3 is TGTGCCAGCAGCTTACGTAGCGGGAGTACGAATGAGCAGTTCTTC. V and J are TRBV7-9 and TRBJ2-1, with 9 bases identical to TRBD2. With 2 bases clipped from V and 7 bases from J, the junction kept 6 bases outside the gene matches. The CDR3 consists of 15 residues. Germline V gene sequence: CDR1 SEHNR, CDR2 FQNEAQ (reference sequence). The full variable domain, completed using reference TRBV7-9 and TRBJ2-1, is DTGVSQNPRHKITKRGQNVTFRCDPISEHNRLYWYRQTLGQGPEFLTYFQNEAQLEKSRLLSDRFSAERPKGSFSTLEIQRTEQGDSAMYLCASSLRSGSTNEQFFGPGTRLTVL.

This clone is a singleton in its sample. This sequence joins TRBV28 and TRBJ2-7; D not certain. The CDR3 has 10 amino acids. The germline CDR1 and CDR2 sequences are MDHEN and SYDVKM. V dropped 3 bases and J dropped 5 bases, with 2 bases sitting between them. The CDR3 bases are TGTGCCAGCAGTTTTGACGAGCAGTACTTC. Translated: CASSFDEQYF.

This sequence joins TRBV7-2 and TRBJ1-1; D remains unclear. Trimming took 0 bases from V and 4 from J, leaving 6 bases between them. CDR1 is SGHTA and CDR2 is FQGNSA in the germline V gene. This CDR3 is built from 13 residues. The CDR3 region is CASSLALSTEAFF. The CDR3 region has the DNA TGTGCCAGCAGCTTAGCGCTAAGCACTGAAGCTTTCTTT.

The V call is TRBV15, the J call TRBJ2-3, with D uncertain. Deletions cut 0 bases from V and 0 bases from J, with 7 bases between. Per the germline V gene, CDR1 is LNHNV and CDR2 is YYDKDF (reference sequence). The CDR3 spans 15 residues. In nucleotides, the CDR3 is TGTGCCACCAGCAGAGAGGATCCTAGCACAGATACGCAGTATTTT. This gives the protein CATSREDPSTDTQYF.

This clone is a singleton in its sample. The chain combines TRBV19 with TRBJ2-1; D not certain. V was trimmed by 6 bases and J by 0 bases, leaving 9 bases between them. The CDR3 is made up of 14 amino acids. Germline V lookup: CDR1 LNHDA, CDR2 SQIVND (reference sequence). As DNA, the CDR3 is TGTGCCAGTAGCCCTGCCGGCTCCTACAATGAGCAGTTCTTC. Encoded protein: CASSPAGSYNEQFF.

This clone was seen only a few times. This chain joins TRBV4-3 and TRBJ1-5, with D possibly matching TRBD1 (5 bases). V shed 1 base and J shed 3 bases, with 10 bases lying between them. CDR1 and CDR2 from the germline V gene are LGHNA and YSLEER. This CDR3 comprises 15 residues. CDR3 amino acids: CASSQGQGDNQPQHF. CDR3 nucleotide sequence: TGCGCCAGCAGCCAAGGTCAGGGAGACAATCAGCCCCAGCATTTT.

The chain joins TRBV11-2 to TRBJ2-3; 8 bases line up with TRBD2. Germline-derived CDR1 and CDR2 are SGHAT and FQNNGV. The length of the CDR3 is 16 residues. With V trimmed by 1 base and J by 2 bases, 5 bases remained unmatched. The CDR3 DNA follows: TGTGCCAGCAGCTTAGCGGGCGGGGGGTCCACAGATACGCAGTATTTT. Its translation: CASSLAGGGSTDTQYF.

The rearrangement uses TRBV19 and TRBJ1-5; the match to TRBD1 covers 8 bases. Germline-derived CDR1 and CDR2 are LNHDA and SQIVND (reference sequence). The trim removed 2 bases at V and 5 bases at J, leaving 20 bases unmatched. This CDR3 is built from 20 residues. The CDR3 DNA is TGTGCCAGTAGTATACGTAAAGGCAGGGGGCTTCGCGGTCGGGATCAGCCCCAGCATTTT. Translation: CASSIRKGRGLRGRDQPQHF.

CDR3 DNA sequence: TGTGCCAGCAGCTTATCACATCTTCAAACCCAGGGCTATGGCTACACCTTC. It is translated as CASSLSHLQTQGYGYTF. V is TRBV7-2 and J is TRBJ1-2; a weak D match, TRBD1 (5 bases). V lost 2 bases and J 4 bases, leaving 20 bases between the germline ends. This CDR3 comprises 17 residues. Germline CDR1 is SGHTA and CDR2 is FQGNSA.

V is TRBV4-2 and J is TRBJ2-7, with 13 bases that match TRBD2. This CDR3 spans 16 amino acids. V lost 0 bases, J lost 7 bases, and 6 bases stayed unmatched. The germline V gene encodes CDR1 LGHNA and CDR2 YNFKEQ. This CDR3 is CASSQEGLAGFSEQYF. CDR3 DNA sequence: TGTGCCAGCAGCCAAGAGGGACTAGCGGGATTTTCAGAGCAGTACTTC.

The V and J genes are TRBV4-3 and TRBJ1-3, with TRBD1 as a possible D gene (6 bases). The CDR3 runs to 15 residues. Between the trimmed V and J ends, which lost 3 bases and 2 bases, there was a span of 11 bases. The V gene's germline CDR1 is LGHNA and CDR2 YSLEER. Written as DNA, the CDR3 is TGCGCCAGCAGCCAGGCCTACAGGGCTGGAAACACCATATATTTT. It yields the protein CASSQAYRAGNTIYF.

The chain joins TRBV6-5 to TRBJ2-1; D ambiguous. The CDR3 loop spans 15 amino acids. V was pared by 5 bases and J by 0 bases, with 11 bases between. Germline V CDR1 and CDR2: MNHEY, SVGAGI. Here the CDR3 DNA reads TGTGCCAGCAGTCTTACTTCCTCCTCCTACAATGAGCAGTTCTTC. Translation: CASSLTSSSYNEQFF.

The rearrangement uses TRBV11-2 and TRBJ2-5, with no clear D. Germline CDR1 reads SGHAT; CDR2 reads FQNNGV. Trimming left V 3 bases short and J 1 base short, with 6 bases between. This CDR3 has 13 amino acids. As DNA, the CDR3 is TGTGCCAGCAGCTTGTCTCCCCAAGAGACCCAGTACTTC. Translating gives CASSLSPQETQYF.

V gene TRBV3-1 (or the pseudogene TRBV3-2) combines with J gene TRBJ2-2; D possibly corresponds to TRBD2 (5 bases). This CDR3 is built from 13 residues. CDR1 and CDR2 (germline): LGHDT, YNNKEL (reference sequence). V was pared by 4 bases and J by 6 bases, with 9 bases between. CDR3 sequence reads: CASSPAGAGELFF. The CDR3 DNA reads as TGTGCCAGCAGCCCGGCCGGGGCCGGGGAGCTGTTTTTT.